Sequencing of this T cell receptor beta chain was carried out in a study of cytomegalovirus exposure and HLA in healthy donors. PCR involved 60 Vbeta and 13 Jbeta primers. Libraries were prepared by immunoSEQ multiplex PCR; TCRdb keeps only in-frame clonotypes and omits some of them. The sample lists fewer than 85,000 clones, around 82% occurring once. The CDR3 covers 15 residues. The germline gives CDR1 MDHEN, CDR2 SYDVKM. In the case of this clone: The target antigen is unknown.

Study outcomes and limitations: CMV serostatus was the only recorded immune exposure for donors. Most TCR sequences were rare, but some public TCRs occurred in many donors. The study put 150 to 200 TCR beta chains on its list as cytomegalovirus-associated.

The clonotype comes from a man aged 35-49 years in good health and CMV-seronegative. The source material was PBMCs. V and J are TRBV28 and TRBJ2-5, with TRBD1 matching over 7 bases. The DNA end is more similar to TRBJ2-7, so the J call may be wrong. The CDR3 sequence: CASISGTVVGYEQYF. The CDR3 DNA sequence: TGTGCCAGCATATCCGGGACAGTTGTGGGCTACGAGCAGTACTTC.